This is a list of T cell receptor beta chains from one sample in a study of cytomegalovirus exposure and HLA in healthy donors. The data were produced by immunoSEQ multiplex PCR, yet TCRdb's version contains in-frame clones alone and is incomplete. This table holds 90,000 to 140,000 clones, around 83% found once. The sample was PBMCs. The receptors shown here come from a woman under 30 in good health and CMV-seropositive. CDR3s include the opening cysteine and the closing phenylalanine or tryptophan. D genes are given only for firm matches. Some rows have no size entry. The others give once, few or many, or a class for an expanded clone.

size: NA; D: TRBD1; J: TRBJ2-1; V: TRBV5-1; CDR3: CASSFSGTGSYNEQFF; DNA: TGCGCCAGCAGCTTCTCCGGGACAGGCTCCTACAATGAGCAGTTCTTC
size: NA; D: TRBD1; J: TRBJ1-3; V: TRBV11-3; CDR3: CASSRGQVGGNTIYF; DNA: TGTGCCAGCAGCCGTGGACAGGTCGGAGGAAACACCATATATTTT
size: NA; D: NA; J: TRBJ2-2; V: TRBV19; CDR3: CASSIDREAPTGELFF; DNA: TGTGCCAGTAGTATAGACAGGGAGGCCCCCACCGGGGAGCTGTTTTTT
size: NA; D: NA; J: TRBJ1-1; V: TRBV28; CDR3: CASGLQMNTEAFF; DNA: TGTGCCAGCGGACTTCAGATGAACACTGAAGCTTTCTTT
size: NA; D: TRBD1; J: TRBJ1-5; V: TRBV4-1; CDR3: CASSQVSGTGINQPQHF; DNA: TGCGCCAGCAGCCAAGTGTCCGGGACAGGAATCAATCAGCCCCAGCATTTT
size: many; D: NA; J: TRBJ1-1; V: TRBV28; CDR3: CASSLDISTEAFF; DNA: TGTGCCAGCAGTTTGGACATTAGTACTGAAGCTTTCTTT
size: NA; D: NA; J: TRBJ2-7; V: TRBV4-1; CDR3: CASSQDPRESSPYEQYF; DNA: TGCGCCAGCAGCCAAGATCCCCGGGAAAGTTCCCCCTACGAGCAGTACTTC
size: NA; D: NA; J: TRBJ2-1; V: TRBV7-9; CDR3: CASSWGTGEQFF; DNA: TGTGCCAGCAGCTGGGGAACGGGGGAGCAGTTCTTC
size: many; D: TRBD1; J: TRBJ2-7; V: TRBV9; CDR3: CASSAQGQATSYEQYF; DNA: TGTGCCAGCAGCGCCCAGGGACAGGCCACTTCCTACGAGCAGTACTTC
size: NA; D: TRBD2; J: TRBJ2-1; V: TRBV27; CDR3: CASTPQERGTYNEQFF; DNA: TGTGCCAGCACCCCCCAGGAGCGGGGTACCTACAATGAGCAGTTCTTC
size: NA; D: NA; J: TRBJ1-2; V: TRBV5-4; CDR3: CASSPGTHPYGYTF; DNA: TGTGCCAGCAGCCCCGGGACTCACCCTTATGGCTACACCTTC